This T cell receptor (beta chain) was sequenced during a study of cytomegalovirus exposure and HLA in healthy donors (dated by TCRdb to the late 2010s). For the wider study: In an earlier analysis of under 600 of the donors, about 260 Gb of sequence data and 117 million unique TCR beta sequences from about 190 million T cells were reported. A later analysis re-examined previously published TCR beta repertoires from just over 650 donors and added high-resolution HLA genotyping to investigate patterns of TCR occurrence. Alongside the repertoire data, information on donor age, sex, ethnicity and CMV serostatus was compiled. The number of donors typed differed by locus, with roughly 620-640 for A, B, C, DRB1 and DQB1, roughly 550 for DQA1, 600 to 610 for DPA1, and some 450 for DPB1. Class I and class II HLA loci were covered by the typing at four-digit resolution. A later genetic analysis used genome-wide SNP genotypes for about 60% of the roughly 670 donors, treating that subset as a discovery cohort. Because of strong linkage in the cohort, roughly five DR-DQ haplotypes were treated as single units for association and clustering. The later analysis used no new phenotypic data to find candidate immune exposures, relying instead on TCR beta sequences and their occurrence across donors. In an earlier analysis of 500 to 650 of the donors, high-throughput TCR beta sequencing was used to judge whether each TCR beta V gene segment behaved as functional or pseudogenic. The study was designed to test whether signatures of past pathogen exposure could be identified by cataloging public T cell receptors. Across roughly 420 genotyped donors of the cohort, an average of roughly 230,000 unique TCR beta nucleotide sequences per donor were sequenced, and roughly a sixth of those sequences were non-productive. The study used immunosequencing to profile the T cell repertoires of 666 subjects and linked those repertoires to cytomegalovirus serostatus. Of the roughly 400 genotyped donors, approximately 83% fell in the genetic ancestry cluster associated with self-reported Caucasian donors. To predict cytomegalovirus infection status, the study combined high-throughput TCR immunosequencing, statistical association of individual TCRs with disease status, and machine learning. All discovery cohort repertoires had been generated on a single sequencing platform. A separate validation cohort of 100 to 150 different subjects was used in addition to the roughly 670-subject first cohort. An early release covering roughly 580 HLA-typed donors comprised roughly 300 gigabases of sequencing data and roughly 86 million unique TCR sequences.

Taken from the germline V gene, the CDR1 and CDR2 loops are ENHRY and SYGVKD. Trimming removed 2 bases from V and 7 bases from J; the gene matches leave 13 bases unexplained. The CDR3, from cysteine to phenylalanine, totals 17 residues. The DNA shown is the 51-base CDR3, in frame from base 1. What the study reported, not specific to this receptor: The presence/absence analyses assumed that sequencing depth was roughly uniform across donors, and that assumption may not be true. An earlier analysis of around 500 of the donors showed that most TCR beta V segments appeared in productive rearrangements either about 87% or about 30% of the time, which broadly matched IMGT annotations. Three of the identified cytomegalovirus-associated TCR beta chains were confirmed in vitro to be specific for cytomegalovirus antigens. Correlated functional status among segregating V segments might be attributable to linkage disequilibrium, but an unknown experimental factor could not be ruled out. V-gene and J-gene trimming of TCR beta chains was associated with a missense DCLRE1C variant in a later genetic analysis, and the association was replicated in an independent cohort. A later analysis reported that several top co-occurrence clusters appeared linked to parvovirus B19, influenza, CMV and Epstein-Barr virus. The earlier analysis of about 600 of the donors excluded approximately 17 rarely observed V segments, including chromosome 9 orphons, because counts were too low. In a later analysis, 15,000 to 20,000 TCR beta sequences were associated with specific HLA alleles at a false discovery rate of 0.05. The cohort was sequenced for TCR beta chains only, and without alpha or paired-chain data the features that could be detected were limited. In the study, 150 to 200 TCR beta chains were listed as associated with cytomegalovirus. CMV serostatus was the only immune exposure information available for the cohort. The classifier was reported to diagnose cytomegalovirus status with high specificity and sensitivity in both the original and validation cohorts. It was suggested by the authors that the approach could potentially be generalized to other disease states and immunological phenotypes. The sequencing pipeline was judged likely to have produced a cluster of highly shared sequence variants as a technical artifact. Some IMGT-functional V segments, including TRBV6-2 and TRBV6-3, could not be told apart with the 87-base-pair reads, so those segments were excluded. Because HLA typing was unavailable for some donors at each locus, only the typed subset was used in association tests. Most TCR sequences were observed very rarely across donors, whereas some public TCRs were present in many individuals. In a later analysis, the rate of TCR association differed among HLA loci, with DRB1 alleles having the most associated TCRs and HLA-C alleles having the fewest. A further reported finding was that TCR beta sequences accurately predicted the HLA-A and HLA-B alleles for most subjects in the first cohort. Most CMV-associated TCR beta chains appeared to be HLA-restricted in a later analysis, and the HLA associations seemed to be driven largely by CMV exposure. Compared with the approximately 670-donor mean, donors in an Asian-associated ancestry cluster had fewer N-insertions in productive TCRs, according to a later genetic analysis. Strong co-occurrence of HLA alleles, especially DR and DQ, made assigning TCR associations to individual alleles difficult. Compared with equally common non-associated chains, HLA-associated TCR beta chains in a later analysis were more clonally expanded and had lower generation probabilities.

The library relied on the immunoSEQ multiplex PCR assay. For the multiplex PCR, a mixture combining 60 forward primers for TCR Vbeta segments and 13 reverse primers for TCR Jbeta segments was used. The CDR3 region of rearranged TCR beta genes was amplified from genomic DNA with a multiplex PCR assay. Amplified TCR beta libraries were sequenced as 87-base-pair reads on the Illumina HiSeq System. From the authors' description of their analysis: A later analysis counted approximately 76 million unique TCR beta chains across the 600 to 850 repertoires, and around 12 million of these chains were shared by at least two donors. To remove PCR and sequencing errors, raw reads were error-corrected and collapsed into unique sequences using a nearest-neighbor algorithm that merged closely related sequences. V, D and J gene segments were assigned by aligning CDR3 sequences to IMGT reference sequences. For a sequence to be retained, a match of at least six nucleotides to both a V gene segment and a J gene segment was required. Rearrangements were classified as productive when the CDR3 lacked stop codons and remained in frame with V and J, and all other rearrangements were classified as non-productive. Following IMGT convention, CDR3 was defined as the stretch from the second conserved V-encoded cysteine up to the conserved J-encoded phenylalanine. In an earlier analysis of 587 of the donors, sequences lacking an unambiguous match to a single V gene segment were excluded. An earlier analysis of 587 of the donors called V segments functional above 56.7% productive rearrangements and segregating when the between-donor standard deviation exceeded 5%. To diagnose cytomegalovirus status from the catalog of TCR beta chain sequences, a statistical classification framework was built. In a later analysis, TCR nucleotide sequences were compared against IMGT/GENE-DB human TR gene sequences so that V and J genes could be assigned. Using the TCRdist pipeline, a later analysis assigned CDR3 sequences along with most-parsimonious VDJ recombination scenarios. In a later analysis, each TCR beta chain was defined by its CDR3 amino acid sequence together with its V-gene family, and reads lacking a unique V-gene family were excluded. As a way to deal with suspected cross-contamination and a sequencing artifact, a later analysis dropped 592 nucleotide sequences that were highly shared and had low generation probability. A later analysis calculated a clonal expansion index for each public chain from normalized within-repertoire ranks of inferred template counts. A later analysis computed generation probabilities with a VDJ recombination model fitted to out-of-frame rearrangements, and checked the results against IGoR. In a later analysis, hypergeometric tests were used to score TCR-TCR, TCR-HLA and TCR-CMV co-occurrence, with a repertoire-size bias correction applied to TCR pairs. In a later analysis, false discovery rates were estimated by permuting HLA or CMV assignments 20 times. In a later analysis, co-occurring TCRs were grouped with DBSCAN, and TCRdist sequence similarity was added when clustering was performed within HLA-allele-positive subsets. Repertoires with fewer than 30,000 or more than 120,000 public chains, plus five repertoires with anomalous nucleotide sharing, were excluded from co-occurrence clustering. Sourced from immuneACCESS, this table was stored by TCRdb with only in-frame sequences that have V and J called. A share of the clones is absent; for the studies checked, an unresolved V gene accounts for under half, and the remainder has no known explanation. From that table come the V and J calls and clone size; the DNA was used to work out D and trimming. This sample is represented by about 110,000 clones; 55% to 80% of them were singletons. Roughly 2.2% of the sample lies in the top ten.

Only a few counts were recorded for this clone. Its antigen is not yet known. Base qualities are not recorded, but no much larger clone differs from it by a single base. The cohort comprised several hundred healthy bone marrow donors. Cohort members were all nominally healthy when sampled, although unrecorded immune exposures were likely present. The donor tested CMV seronegative, placing the donor among the roughly 340 seronegative members of the cohort. A peripheral blood sample was collected from each donor, and TCR beta sequencing was performed on peripheral blood mononuclear cells. Genomic DNA was extracted from the blood cell samples with the Qiagen DNeasy Blood Extraction Kit.

This TCR was sampled from a woman aged 25 to 39 in good health and CMV-seronegative. The chain was built from TRBV10-3 and TRBJ2-2, and 7 junction bases match TRBD1. Sequences were obtained from PBMCs. This receptor carries the CDR3 CAISEPLTTPGGGELFF. In nucleotide form, the sequence is TGTGCCATCAGTGAGCCGCTAACGACTCCAGGGGGCGGGGAGCTGTTTTTT.